This T cell receptor beta chain is from a study of response to subunit inactivated influenza vaccine. Study results and caveats: Each seasonal influenza vaccination recruits few new T cells, the authors suggested.

The CDR3 is 18 amino acids. Per germline, CDR1 SGDLS and CDR2 YYNGEE. V dropped 5 bases and J dropped 1; count of bases not matched to a gene: 10. TCRdb recomputed calls from the RT-PCR reads with MiXCR, one row per CDR3 protein. The sample lists about half a million distinct CDR3 sequences, around 9.9% occurring once. With respect to this clonotype: Its antigen is unknown.

This sample comprised PBMCs from blood, obtained 35 to 45 days after vaccination. The sequence was obtained from a man between 45 and 60 years old who received an inactivated influenza vaccine. The genes are TRBV9 and TRBJ2-1; TRBD1 matches at 12 bases. CDR3 region: CASRPGTGGGSSYNEQFF. CDR3 DNA: TGTGCCAGCAGACCCGGGACAGGGGGCGGGAGTTCCTACAATGAGCAGTTCTTC.